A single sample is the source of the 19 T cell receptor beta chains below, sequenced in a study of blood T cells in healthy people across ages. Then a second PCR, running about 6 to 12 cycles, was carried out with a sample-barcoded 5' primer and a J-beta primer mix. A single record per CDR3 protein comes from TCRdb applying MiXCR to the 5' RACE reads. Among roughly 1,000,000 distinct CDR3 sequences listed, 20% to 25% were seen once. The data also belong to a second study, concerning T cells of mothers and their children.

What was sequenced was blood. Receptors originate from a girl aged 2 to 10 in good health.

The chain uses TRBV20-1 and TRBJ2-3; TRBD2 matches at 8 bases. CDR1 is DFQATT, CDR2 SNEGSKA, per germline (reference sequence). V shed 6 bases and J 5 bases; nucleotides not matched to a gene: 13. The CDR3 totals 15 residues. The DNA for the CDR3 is TGCAGTGCACCCACCTCGGGACTAGTAAGAGATACGCAGTATTTT. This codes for CSAPTSGLVRDTQYF.

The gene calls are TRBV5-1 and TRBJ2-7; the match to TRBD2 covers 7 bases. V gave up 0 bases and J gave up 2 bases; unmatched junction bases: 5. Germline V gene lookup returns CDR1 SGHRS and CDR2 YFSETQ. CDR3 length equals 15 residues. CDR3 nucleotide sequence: TGCGCCAGCAGCTTGGGACTAGCTGACGCCTACGAGCAGTACTTC. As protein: CASSLGLADAYEQYF.

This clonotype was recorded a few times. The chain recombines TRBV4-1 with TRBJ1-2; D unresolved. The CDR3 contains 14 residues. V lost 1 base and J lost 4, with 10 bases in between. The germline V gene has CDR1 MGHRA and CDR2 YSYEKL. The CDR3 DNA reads TGCGCCAGCAGCCAAGGAGCAGCTTTCTATGGCTACACCTTC. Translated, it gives CASSQGAAFYGYTF.

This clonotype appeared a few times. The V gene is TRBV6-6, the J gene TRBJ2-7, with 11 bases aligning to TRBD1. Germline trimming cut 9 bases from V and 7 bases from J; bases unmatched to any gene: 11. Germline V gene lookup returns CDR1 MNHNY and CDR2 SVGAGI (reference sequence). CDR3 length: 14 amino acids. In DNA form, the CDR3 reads TGTGCCAGTCTGACCGGACAGGGGGCTGGTGAGCAGTACTTC. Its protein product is CASLTGQGAGEQYF.

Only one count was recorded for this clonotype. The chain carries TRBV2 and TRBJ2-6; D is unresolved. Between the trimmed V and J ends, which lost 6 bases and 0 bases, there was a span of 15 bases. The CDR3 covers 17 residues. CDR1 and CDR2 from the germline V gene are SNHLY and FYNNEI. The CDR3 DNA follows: TGTGCCAGCAGGAAGGATTCCTCCCTCTCTGGGGCCAACGTCCTGACTTTC. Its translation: CASRKDSSLSGANVLTF.

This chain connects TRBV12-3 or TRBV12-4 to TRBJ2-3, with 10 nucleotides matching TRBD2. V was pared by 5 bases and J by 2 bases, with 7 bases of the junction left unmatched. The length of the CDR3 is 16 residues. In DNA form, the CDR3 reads TGTGCCAGCAGTGGTATACTAGCGGGGAACACAGATACGCAGTATTTT. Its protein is CASSGILAGNTDTQYF.

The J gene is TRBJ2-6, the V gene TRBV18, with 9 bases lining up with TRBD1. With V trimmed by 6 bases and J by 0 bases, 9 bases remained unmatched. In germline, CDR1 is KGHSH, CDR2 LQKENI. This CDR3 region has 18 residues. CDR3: CASSQLQGASSGANVLTF. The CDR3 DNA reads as TGTGCCAGCTCTCAATTACAGGGGGCTAGCTCTGGGGCCAACGTCCTGACTTTC.

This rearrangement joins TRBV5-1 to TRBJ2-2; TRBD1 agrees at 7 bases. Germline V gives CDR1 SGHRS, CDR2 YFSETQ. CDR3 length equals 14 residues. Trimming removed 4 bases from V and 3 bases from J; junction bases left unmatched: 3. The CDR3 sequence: CASSGGQHTGELFF. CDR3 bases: TGCGCCAGCAGCGGGGGACAGCACACCGGGGAGCTGTTTTTT.

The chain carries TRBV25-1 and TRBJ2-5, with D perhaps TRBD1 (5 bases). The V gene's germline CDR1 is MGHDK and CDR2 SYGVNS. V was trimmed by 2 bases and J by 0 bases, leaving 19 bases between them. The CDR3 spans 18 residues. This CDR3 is CASSERGPGKPHQETQYF. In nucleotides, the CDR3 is TGTGCCAGCAGTGAAAGAGGTCCAGGGAAGCCCCACCAAGAGACCCAGTACTTC.

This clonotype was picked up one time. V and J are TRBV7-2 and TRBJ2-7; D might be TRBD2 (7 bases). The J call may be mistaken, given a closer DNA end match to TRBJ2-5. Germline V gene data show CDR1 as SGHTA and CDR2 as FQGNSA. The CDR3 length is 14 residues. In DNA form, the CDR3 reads TGTGCCAGCAGCTTTCGGGGGGCCAGGGAGACCCAGTACTTC. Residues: CASSFRGARETQYF.

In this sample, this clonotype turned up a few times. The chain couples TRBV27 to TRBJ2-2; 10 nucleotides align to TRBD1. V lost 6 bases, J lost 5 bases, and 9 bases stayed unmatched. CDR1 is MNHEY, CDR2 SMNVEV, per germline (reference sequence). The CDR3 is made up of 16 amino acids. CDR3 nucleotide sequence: TGTGCCAGCAGCCGCCGGGACAGGGGTGTGACCGGGGAGCTGTTTTTT. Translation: CASSRRDRGVTGELFF.

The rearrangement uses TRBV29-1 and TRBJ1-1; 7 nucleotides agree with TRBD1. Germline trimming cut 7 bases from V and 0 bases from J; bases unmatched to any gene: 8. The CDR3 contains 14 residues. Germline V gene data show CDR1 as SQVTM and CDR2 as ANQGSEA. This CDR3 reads CSATRTGMNTEAFF. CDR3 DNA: TGCAGCGCTACGCGGACAGGAATGAACACTGAAGCTTTCTTT. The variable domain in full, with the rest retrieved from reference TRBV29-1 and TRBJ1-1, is SAVISQKPSRDICQRGTSLTIQCQVDSQVTMMFWYRQQPGQSLTLIATANQGSEATYESGFVIDKFPISRPNLTFSTLTVSNMSPEDSSIYLCSATRTGMNTEAFFGQGTRLTVV.

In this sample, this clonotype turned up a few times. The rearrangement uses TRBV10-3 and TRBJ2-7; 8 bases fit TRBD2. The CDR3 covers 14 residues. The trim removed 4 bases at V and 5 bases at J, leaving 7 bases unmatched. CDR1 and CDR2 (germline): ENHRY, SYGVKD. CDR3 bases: TGTGCCATCAGTGGAGAGCGGGAGTTGGACGAGCAGTACTTC. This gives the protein CAISGERELDEQYF.

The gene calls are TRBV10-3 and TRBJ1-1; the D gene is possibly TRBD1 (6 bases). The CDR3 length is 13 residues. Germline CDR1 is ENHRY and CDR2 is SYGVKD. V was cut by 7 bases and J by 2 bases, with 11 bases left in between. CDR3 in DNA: TGTGCCATCATGCCGGGACAAAACACTGAAGCTTTCTTT. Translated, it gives CAIMPGQNTEAFF.

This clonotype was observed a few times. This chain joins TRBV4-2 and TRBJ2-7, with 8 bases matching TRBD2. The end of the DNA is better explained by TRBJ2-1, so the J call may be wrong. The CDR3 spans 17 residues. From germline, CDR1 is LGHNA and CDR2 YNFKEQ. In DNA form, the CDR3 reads TGTGCCAGCAGCCAAGATGGGGCTAGCGGGCCTTACAATGAGCAGTTCTTC. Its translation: CASSQDGASGPYNEQFF.

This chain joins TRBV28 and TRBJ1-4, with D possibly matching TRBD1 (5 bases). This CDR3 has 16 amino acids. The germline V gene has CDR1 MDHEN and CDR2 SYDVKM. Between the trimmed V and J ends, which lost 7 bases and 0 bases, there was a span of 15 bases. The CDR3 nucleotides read TGTGCCAGCAATCTGGCAGGGAGTGCAACTAATGAAAAACTGTTTTTT. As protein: CASNLAGSATNEKLFF.

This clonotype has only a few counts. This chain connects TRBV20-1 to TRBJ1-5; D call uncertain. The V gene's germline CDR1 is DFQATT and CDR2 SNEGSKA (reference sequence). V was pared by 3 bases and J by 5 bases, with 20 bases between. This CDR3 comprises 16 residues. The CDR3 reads CSASPPGQSYDQPQHF. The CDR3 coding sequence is TGCAGTGCTAGTCCTCCCGGGCAGAGTTACGATCAGCCCCAGCATTTT.

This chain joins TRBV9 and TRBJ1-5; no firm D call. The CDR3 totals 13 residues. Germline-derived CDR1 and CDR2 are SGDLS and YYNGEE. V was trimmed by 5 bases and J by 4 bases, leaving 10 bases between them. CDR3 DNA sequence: TGTGCCAGCAGGTCTGGGTTGAATCAGCCCCAGCATTTT. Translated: CASRSGLNQPQHF. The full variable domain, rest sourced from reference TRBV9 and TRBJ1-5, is DSGVTQTPKHLITATGQRVTLRCSPRSGDLSVYWYQQSLDQGLQFLIQYYNGEERAKGNILERFSAQQFPDLHSELNLSSLELGDSALYFCASRSGLNQPQHFGDGTRLSIL.

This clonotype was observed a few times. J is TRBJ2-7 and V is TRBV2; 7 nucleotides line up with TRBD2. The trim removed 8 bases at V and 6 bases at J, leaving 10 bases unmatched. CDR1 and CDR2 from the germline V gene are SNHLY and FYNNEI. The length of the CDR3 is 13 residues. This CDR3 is CASEGRAGGEQYF. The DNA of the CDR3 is TGTGCCAGCGAGGGGAGGGCAGGAGGCGAGCAGTACTTC.